These 9 T cell receptor beta chains were all obtained from the same sample, sequenced in a study of cytomegalovirus exposure and HLA in healthy donors. PCR employed 60 Vbeta and 13 Jbeta primers. Produced via immunoSEQ multiplex PCR; TCRdb's table is partial and in-frame only. The data show about 170,000 clones, around 84% seen once. Sequencing input: PBMCs. The receptors here all came from a man aged 25 to 45 in good health and CMV-seropositive.

The genes are TRBV13 and TRBJ1-1, with 8 bases lining up with TRBD1. The CDR3 has 12 amino acids. CDR1 PRHDT and CDR2 FYEKMQ come from the germline V gene (reference sequence). With V trimmed by 3 bases and J by 10 bases, 4 bases remained unmatched. In nucleotides, the CDR3 is TGTGCCAGCAGCTTTGACAGGGGAAGAGCTTTCTTT. This sequence encodes CASSFDRGRAFF.

The rearrangement uses TRBV6-6 and TRBJ2-1; 13 bases map to TRBD2. Germline assignment: CDR1 MNHNY and CDR2 SVGAGI (reference sequence). This CDR3 region has 15 residues. V dropped 2 bases and J dropped 7; count of bases not matched to a gene: 2. The CDR3 region has the DNA TGTGCCAGCAGTTACGGACTAGCGGGAGCTAATGAGCAGTTCTTC. Translated: CASSYGLAGANEQFF.

The CDR3 DNA reads TGTGCCTGGAGTCTTGGCCATAACACTGAAGCTTTCTTT. This encodes CAWSLGHNTEAFF. J is TRBJ1-1 and V is TRBV30; D uncertain. The CDR3 totals 13 residues. The germline gives CDR1 GTSNPN, CDR2 SVGIG (reference sequence). Trimming shortened V by 2 bases and J by 2 bases, and 9 bases separated the two germline ends.

The CDR3 protein is CAWSGWASGSGETQYF. CDR3 DNA: TGTGCCTGGAGTGGGTGGGCTAGCGGGAGTGGAGAGACCCAGTACTTC. The V call is TRBV30, the J call TRBJ2-5, with TRBD2 matching 10 bases. The CDR3 is made up of 16 amino acids. V lost 1 base to trimming and J lost 4 bases; unmatched junction nucleotides: 9. Looked up from germline, CDR1 is GTSNPN and CDR2 is SVGIG (reference sequence).

V and J are TRBV20-1 and TRBJ2-3; D unclear. Trimming shortened V by 3 bases and J by 7 bases, and 5 bases separated the two germline ends. The CDR3 consists of 10 residues. Per germline, CDR1 DFQATT and CDR2 SNEGSKA (reference sequence). CDR3 protein: CSASPNTQYF. In DNA form, the CDR3 reads TGCAGTGCTAGTCCCAATACGCAGTATTTT.

This clone came up once. The chain combines TRBV23-1 with TRBJ2-7, with 15 positions matching TRBD2. TRBV23-1 is classed as an ORF, of uncertain function. V lost 4 bases to trimming and J lost 6 bases; unmatched junction nucleotides: 16. This CDR3 region has 19 residues. The CDR3 DNA is TGCGCCAGCAGTCCCGTATCGGGATGGACTAGCGGGAGGGCCGTCGAGCAGTACGTC. It encodes CASSPVSGWTSGRAVEQYV.

This clone was recorded a few times. V gene TRBV5-1 combines with J gene TRBJ2-1; 10 positions match TRBD2. The CDR3 extends over 16 amino acids. The junction had 10 bases not matched to a gene; V was cut back by 2 bases and J by 8 bases. Germline values: CDR1 SGHRS, CDR2 YFSETQ. CDR3 sequence reads: CASSLIAGGSVDEQFF. CDR3 coding DNA: TGCGCCAGCAGCTTAATAGCGGGAGGCTCGGTAGATGAGCAGTTCTTC.

The chain links TRBV4-3 to TRBJ2-1, with D perhaps matching TRBD1 (6 bases). V was clipped by 1 base and J by 5 bases, with 18 bases between them. This CDR3 is 17 amino acids long. Germline-derived CDR1 and CDR2 are LGHNA and YSLEER. CDR3 protein: CASSQGRQGITHNEQFF. The CDR3 nucleotides read TGCGCCAGCAGCCAAGGGAGGCAGGGGATAACACACAATGAGCAGTTCTTC.

This clone showed up just once. The rearrangement joins TRBV14 to TRBJ2-5; D is undetermined. With the DNA end fitting TRBJ2-7 better, the J assignment may be wrong. CDR1 SGHDN and CDR2 FVKESK come from the germline V gene. This CDR3 has 13 residues. The CDR3 spells CASSPYDIYEQYF. DNA of the CDR3: TGTGCCAGCAGCCCCTATGACATTTACGAGCAGTACTTC.